The TCR beta chain under discussion was sequenced for a study of cytomegalovirus exposure and HLA in healthy donors. In the PCR, 60 Vbeta and 13 Jbeta primers were used. The method was immunoSEQ multiplex PCR; TCRdb's version includes in-frame clones alone and lacks a portion of them. The sample holds 170,000 or so clones, around 80% seen once. Germline V gene lookup returns CDR1 MNHEY and CDR2 SMNVEV (reference sequence). The V end lost 5 bases, the J end lost 0 bases, and 19 bases lay between the germline ends. There are 18 residues in the CDR3. About this clone itself: Its antigen is unknown.

Study-level points and caveats: In an earlier analysis, productive rearrangement rates for most beta V segments clustered near 87% or 30%.

The sequence came from a woman in her forties or fifties in good health and CMV-seropositive. Source material: PBMCs. The chain has TRBV27 and TRBJ1-4; D perhaps matches TRBD1 (6 bases). The CDR3 protein is CASSLRQNPGATNEKLFF. The CDR3 coding sequence is TGTGCCAGCAGTCTCAGACAGAACCCAGGGGCAACTAATGAAAAACTGTTTTTT.